This TCR beta chain is drawn from a study of cytomegalovirus exposure and HLA in healthy donors. Study results and caveats: In a later analysis, at a false discovery rate of 0.05, about 16,000 TCR beta sequences matched HLA alleles. In a later analysis, TCR beta V- and J-gene trimming was associated with a missense DCLRE1C variant. Later work found most CMV-associated TCR beta chains apparently HLA-restricted.

The PCR employed 60 Vbeta primers together with 13 Jbeta primers. The repertoire was sequenced with immunoSEQ multiplex PCR; TCRdb's copy has only in-frame clones and lacks some. The table includes 130,000 to 150,000 clones, roughly 80% detected once. Concerning this clone itself: The antigen remains unidentified.

Germline lookup yields CDR1 MNHEY and CDR2 SVGAGI. The CDR3 totals 13 residues. V lost 6 bases to trimming and J lost 1 base, with 10 bases between them. Healthy donors of bone marrow made up the group. The source material was PBMCs. V usage is TRBV6-5 and J usage is TRBJ2-7; TRBD1 is a possible D gene (5 bases). The clonotype originates from a boy between 2 and 10 years old in good health and CMV-seronegative. The CDR3: CASSYDSSYEQYF. The CDR3 DNA is TGTGCCAGCAGCTATGACAGTTCCTACGAGCAGTACTTC.